This TCR beta chain was recovered during a study of blood T cell repertoires in COVID-19. This CDR3 comprises 15 residues. V lost 3 bases and J lost 7; bases outside the gene matches: 6. The V gene's germline CDR1 is MNHNS and CDR2 SASEGT. Method: immunoSEQ multiplex PCR; TCRdb's copy keeps in-frame clones and lacks some. The table shows more than 95,000 clones, with approximately 76% occurring only once. The V call is TRBV6-1, the J call TRBJ1-2, with TRBD1 matching 12 bases. The source is a woman aged 65 to 85 with acute or convalescent COVID-19. Sequencing was done on a sample of peripheral blood. CDR3 coding DNA: TGTGCCAGCAGTGAGCCCGGGACAGGGGGCCTTGGCTACACCTTC. This codes for CASSEPGTGGLGYTF.